One T cell receptor beta chain is described in this entry. Its antigen remains unidentified. Treatment noted: oral pan-JAK inhibitor, 5-10 mg twice daily. There are 12 residues in the CDR3. Per germline, CDR1 GTSNPN and CDR2 SVGIG (reference sequence). V was cut by 2 bases and J by 7 bases, with 9 bases left in between. The sequencing template was cDNA reverse transcribed from extracted RNA. Clones were sequenced by immunoSEQ multiplex PCR, and TCRdb holds only the in-frame ones, with some missing. This table holds around 70,000 clones, 29% found once. The sample originates from a study of CD8+ T cells in alopecia areata. Study-wide points: Tofacitinib yielded significantly lower scalp clonality and fewer expanded CD8+ clones among the top 100. Compared with normal scalp, lesional scalp had higher clonality and more expanded CD8+ clones.

This sample comprised CD8+ T cells sorted from blood, obtained at week 4, from a patient treated with tofacitinib. The chain employs TRBV30 and TRBJ2-1; D possibly corresponds to TRBD2 (6 bases). The receptor comes from a human donor with alopecia areata. The CDR3 coding sequence is TGTGCCTGGAGTTGGAGCGGGAATGAGCAGTTCTTC. Amino acid sequence: CAWSWSGNEQFF.